The 2 T cell receptor beta chains in this list originate from one sample, sequenced in a study of T cells in localized non-small cell lung cancer. The protocol was immunoSEQ multiplex PCR, while the TCRdb copy is restricted to in-frame clones and leaves out a portion. The sample holds some 140,000 clones, roughly 90% seen once. The material sequenced was peripheral blood, taken before any cancer treatment. These receptors were obtained from a female donor over 55 with stage I lung adenocarcinoma.

This clone appeared once. This chain joins TRBV5-8 and TRBJ2-7; a weak D match, TRBD1 (6 bases). This CDR3 is built from 15 residues. Germline CDR1 SGHTS, CDR2 YDEGEE. Trimming took 2 bases from V and 2 from J, leaving 14 bases between them. The CDR3 coding sequence is TGTGCCAGCAGCTTCCGGGACATGAGACCCTACGAGCAGTACTTC. The encoded protein is CASSFRDMRPYEQYF.

The chain joins TRBV7-3 to TRBJ2-3; 11 bases map to TRBD2. Losses at the gene ends were 5 bases for V and 7 bases for J; bases not matched to a gene: 5. Germline V lookup: CDR1 SGHTA, CDR2 FQGTGA. CDR3 length: 14 amino acids. This chain's CDR3 is CASSTSGSINTQYF. The CDR3 DNA follows: TGTGCCAGCAGCACTAGCGGGAGTATAAATACGCAGTATTTT. Combining the CDR3 with reference TRBV7-3 and TRBJ2-3 gives the whole variable domain GAGVSQTPSNKVTEKGKYVELRCDPISGHTALYWYRQSLGQGPEFLIYFQGTGAADDSGLPNDRFFAVRPEGSVSTLKIQRTERGDSAVYLCASSTSGSINTQYFGPGTRLTVL.